The 21 T cell receptor beta chains below were found in one sample sequenced in a study of human thymus T cells. Repertoires were generated with immunoSEQ multiplex PCR, while TCRdb's copy carries only in-frame clones and drops some. The sample yields around 120,000 clones, around 96% seen once. Surgeons resected thymus tissue during corrective heart surgery. Sequenced input: thymus tissue. The receptors originated from a boy under three years old with a congenital heart defect but otherwise immunologically healthy.

The genes are TRBV27 and TRBJ2-1, with TRBD2 matching 7 bases. V dropped 2 bases and J dropped 6; count of bases not matched to a gene: 7. The CDR3 length is 15 residues. Germline CDR1 reads MNHEY; CDR2 reads SMNVEV (reference sequence). This chain's CDR3 is CASSLAGDEFNEQFF. The CDR3 DNA sequence: TGTGCCAGCAGTTTAGCGGGGGACGAGTTCAATGAGCAGTTCTTC.

V usage is TRBV6-5 and J usage is TRBJ2-7, with D perhaps matching TRBD2 (7 bases). The CDR3 has 15 amino acids. Trimming removed 6 bases from V and 2 bases from J, with 17 bases in between. Per the germline V gene, CDR1 is MNHEY and CDR2 is SVGAGI. CDR3 loop: CASSYSIGGPYEQYF. The CDR3 DNA is TGTGCCAGCAGCTATTCAATCGGGGGGCCCTACGAGCAGTACTTC.

CDR3 nucleotides: TGTGCCAGCAGCTCTCCGAGGGCCCCAGGGAATGAGCAGTTCTTC. Translating it yields CASSSPRAPGNEQFF. J is TRBJ2-1 and V is TRBV12-1. TRBV12-1 is a recognized pseudogene. The CDR3 contains 15 residues.

This rearrangement joins TRBV6-5 to TRBJ1-1; 9 nucleotides align to TRBD1. With V trimmed by 5 bases and J by 1 base, 5 bases remained unmatched. CDR3 length equals 15 residues. CDR1 is MNHEY, CDR2 SVGAGI, per germline. CDR3 sequence reads: CASSPLDRGNTEAFF. CDR3 in DNA: TGTGCCAGCAGTCCCTTGGACAGGGGGAACACTGAAGCTTTCTTT.

The chain links TRBV7-2 to TRBJ1-2, with 7 nucleotides matching TRBD1. J gave up 6 bases and V 1 base, and 17 bases lay outside the gene matches. This CDR3 region has 18 residues. Germline values: CDR1 SGHTA, CDR2 FQGNSA. Here the CDR3 reads CASSLEVATGAFWDGYTF. Written as DNA, the CDR3 is TGTGCCAGCAGCTTAGAGGTCGCAACAGGGGCCTTTTGGGATGGCTACACCTTC. Variable domain in full (rest from reference TRBV7-2 and TRBJ1-2): GAGVSQSPSNKVTEKGKDVELRCDPISGHTALYWYRQSLGQGLEFLIYFQGNSAPDKSGLPSDRFSAERTGGSVSTLTIQRTQQEDSAVYLCASSLEVATGAFWDGYTFGSGTRLTVV.

V is TRBV5-6 and J is TRBJ1-2; the match to TRBD1 covers 8 bases. Germline trimming cut 0 bases from V and 3 bases from J; bases unmatched to any gene: 7. There are 16 residues in the CDR3. CDR1 is SGHDT and CDR2 is YYEEEE in the germline V gene. Here the CDR3 DNA reads TGTGCCAGCAGCTTGGTTTGGTTGGACAGGGACTATGGCTACACCTTC. Translating gives CASSLVWLDRDYGYTF.

The chain employs TRBV5-1 and TRBJ2-7; D perhaps matches TRBD1 (6 bases). The CDR3 covers 16 residues. Germline V CDR1 and CDR2: SGHRS, YFSETQ. V lost 4 bases and J 3 bases, leaving 20 bases between the germline ends. In nucleotides, the CDR3 is TGCGCCAGCAGCGCCCGACAGGTACGGGGTAACTACGAGCAGTACTTC. Translation: CASSARQVRGNYEQYF. The whole variable domain, remainder taken from reference TRBV5-1 and TRBJ2-7, is KAGVTQTPRYLIKTRGQQVTLSCSPISGHRSVSWYQQTPGQGLQFLFEYFSETQRNKGNFPGRFSGRQFSNSRSEMNVSTLELGDSALYLCASSARQVRGNYEQYFGPGTRLTVT.

V and J are TRBV30 and TRBJ1-1, with TRBD1 matching 8 bases. The CDR3 spans 16 residues. Germline V lookup: CDR1 GTSNPN, CDR2 SVGIG (reference sequence). V trimming: 5 bases; J trimming: 1 base; junction bases outside the gene matches: 12. CDR3 amino acids: CAWSRGNRGKNTEAFF. In DNA, the CDR3 is TGTGCCTGGTCTAGAGGAAACAGGGGGAAGAACACTGAAGCTTTCTTT.

The CDR3 reads CASSLPGGHTF. As DNA, the CDR3 is TGTGCCAGCAGTTTACCAGGAGGGCACACCTTC. The chain combines TRBV28 with TRBJ1-2; D gene uncertain. Trimming left V 2 bases short and J 12 bases short, with 10 bases between. The CDR3 totals 11 residues. Germline V CDR1 and CDR2: MDHEN, SYDVKM.

CDR3 DNA sequence: TGTGCCAGCAGCAAACGACTAGCGGTTACAGATACGCAGTATTTT. Protein sequence: CASSKRLAVTDTQYF. The rearrangement uses TRBV13 and TRBJ2-3; 9 bases match TRBD2. Germline CDR1 reads PRHDT; CDR2 reads FYEKMQ (reference sequence). V lost 5 bases and J lost 3; bases outside the gene matches: 6. The CDR3 runs 15 residues.

This chain connects TRBV19 to TRBJ1-2; D not resolved. V gave up 3 bases and J gave up 1 base, with 6 bases separating them. The germline V gene encodes CDR1 LNHDA and CDR2 SQIVND (reference sequence). The CDR3 sequence is 13 residues long. Here the CDR3 DNA reads TGTGCCAGTAGTATTGGGGTTAACTATGGCTACACCTTC. This encodes CASSIGVNYGYTF.

The chain couples TRBV11-2 to TRBJ1-2, with unresolved D. V was trimmed by 5 bases and J by 1 base, leaving 8 bases between them. This CDR3 comprises 13 residues. Looked up from germline, CDR1 is SGHAT and CDR2 is FQNNGV. Here the CDR3 reads CASSDQDNYGYTF. The CDR3 DNA sequence: TGTGCCAGCAGCGATCAGGATAACTATGGCTACACCTTC.

Only one count was recorded for this clone. The chain joins TRBV4-3 to TRBJ2-4; D gene uncertain. The CDR3 consists of 15 residues. With 4 bases removed from V and 0 bases from J, the gap between germline ends came to 10 bases. From germline, CDR1 is LGHNA and CDR2 YSLEER. The CDR3, as DNA: TGCGCCAGCAGCCCCGGTACCCTAGCCAAAAACATTCAGTACTTC. Its translation is CASSPGTLAKNIQYF.

The chain links TRBV9 to TRBJ2-3; 9 bases are a match to TRBD2. V was pared by 4 bases and J by 7 bases, with 25 bases of the junction left unmatched. Per germline, CDR1 SGDLS and CDR2 YYNGEE. This CDR3 has 20 amino acids. The CDR3 DNA reads TGTGCCAGCAGCCCATCTAGCCCTCCGGGTGAGCGGGGGGCATACAATACGCAGTATTTT. The encoded protein is CASSPSSPPGERGAYNTQYF.

The V and J genes are TRBV7-3 and TRBJ1-1; a weak D match, TRBD1 (6 bases). With 2 bases removed from V and 4 bases from J, the gap between germline ends came to 11 bases. The CDR3 runs 14 residues. Germline CDR1 SGHTA, CDR2 FQGTGA. The CDR3 region has the DNA TGTGCCAGCAGCTTACAGGGGAATGGCACTGAAGCTTTCTTT. It is translated as CASSLQGNGTEAFF. The full variable domain, rest sourced from reference TRBV7-3 and TRBJ1-1, is GAGVSQTPSNKVTEKGKYVELRCDPISGHTALYWYRQSLGQGPEFLIYFQGTGAADDSGLPNDRFFAVRPEGSVSTLKIQRTERGDSAVYLCASSLQGNGTEAFFGQGTRLTVV.

As to this clone: Since no conserved phenylalanine or tryptophan closes the CDR3, a read error is the likely cause. No DNA is shown, since the ends of the CDR3 on it are uncertain; the CDR3 is the one TCRdb lists. This chain joins TRBV7-2 and TRBJ1-3. The CDR3 length equals 12 residues, ends included. Germline V CDR1 and CDR2: SGHTA, FQGNSA. CDR3 loop: CASSPRGGTPVV.

The rearrangement links TRBV13 to TRBJ2-7, with D possibly matching TRBD1 (6 bases). The CDR3 spans 14 residues. V lost 0 bases, J lost 5 bases, and 11 bases lay in between. From germline, CDR1 is PRHDT and CDR2 FYEKMQ (reference sequence). Here the CDR3 reads CASSLGQGKDEQYF. The DNA for the CDR3 is TGTGCCAGCAGCTTAGGACAGGGAAAGGACGAGCAGTACTTC.

This chain links TRBV12-5 with TRBJ1-3; perhaps TRBD1 as D (6 bases). V lost 0 bases, J lost 0 bases, and 12 bases lay in between. The V gene's germline CDR1 is LGHNT and CDR2 FRNRAP. This CDR3 comprises 17 residues. The CDR3 nucleotides are TGTGCTAGTGGTTTGGTTCACAGGGTAACCTCTGGAAACACCATATATTTT. Translation: CASGLVHRVTSGNTIYF.

The chain recombines TRBV29-1 with TRBJ1-2; a weak D match, TRBD1 (6 bases). V was cut by 0 bases and J by 8 bases, with 19 bases left in between. The CDR3 has 15 residues. Looked up from germline, CDR1 is SQVTM and CDR2 is ANQGSEA. CDR3: CSVEEFHRGAPGYTF. The CDR3 DNA reads TGCAGCGTTGAAGAGTTTCATCGGGGGGCGCCGGGCTACACCTTC.

The V and J genes are TRBV7-2 and TRBJ2-7; 16 bases are shared with TRBD2. V was clipped by 4 bases and J by 10 bases; unmatched bases: 7. This CDR3 is built from 15 residues. Looked up from germline, CDR1 is SGHTA and CDR2 is FQGNSA. The CDR3 here is CASSSPGLAGGNQYF. The CDR3 DNA reads TGTGCCAGCAGCTCACCGGGACTAGCGGGGGGGAATCAGTACTTC.

The chain joins TRBV6-6 to TRBJ2-3; no clear D. Trimming pared 6 bases from V and 2 bases from J, leaving 9 bases between. CDR3 length equals 13 residues. CDR1 is MNHNY, CDR2 SVGAGI, per germline (reference sequence). The CDR3 region has the DNA TGTGCCAGCAGCTTCGGCCCCACAGATACGCAGTATTTT. Its protein product is CASSFGPTDTQYF.